This T cell receptor beta chain was retrieved from a study of CD8 T cells in Susac syndrome. CDR1 MGHRA and CDR2 YSYEKL come from the germline V gene. CDR3 size: 15 residues. V lost 1 base to trimming and J lost 3 bases, with 13 bases between them. RNA, at 0.5 to 1 ug, was reverse transcribed with random hexamers. TCRdb itself ran the immunoSEQ multiplex PCR reads through MiXCR, one entry per CDR3 protein. The sample holds more than 200,000 distinct CDR3 sequences, 80% to 95% seen once. The source of this sequence is a human donor with multiple sclerosis. The sample comprised CD8+ T cells from PBMCs. The genes are TRBV4-1 and TRBJ2-7; the D gene is possibly TRBD1 (5 bases). The DNA of the CDR3 is TGCGCCAGCAGCCAAGTTGACAGTCCTAACTACGAGCAGTACTTC. It is translated as CASSQVDSPNYEQYF.